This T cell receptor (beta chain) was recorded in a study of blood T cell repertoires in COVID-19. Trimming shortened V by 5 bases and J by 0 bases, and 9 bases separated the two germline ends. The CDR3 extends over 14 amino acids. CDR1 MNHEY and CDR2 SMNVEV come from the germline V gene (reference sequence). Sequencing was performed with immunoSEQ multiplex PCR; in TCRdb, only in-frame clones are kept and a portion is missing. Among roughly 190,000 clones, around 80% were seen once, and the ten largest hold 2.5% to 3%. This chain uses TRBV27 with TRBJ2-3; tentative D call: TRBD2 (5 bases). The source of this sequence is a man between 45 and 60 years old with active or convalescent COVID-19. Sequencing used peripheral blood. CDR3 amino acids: CASSQTISTDTQYF. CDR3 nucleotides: TGTGCCAGCAGTCAGACTATTAGCACAGATACGCAGTATTTT.